What follows are 2 T cell receptor beta chains derived from one specimen sequenced in a study of blood T cell repertoires in COVID-19. The table came from immunoSEQ multiplex PCR; TCRdb's copy has only in-frame clones and leaves some out. This table has 300,000 to 450,000 clones, more than 75% appearing once. The sample was PBMCs or T cells enriched from blood (not recorded which). Every receptor here comes from a man aged 35 to 55 in a cohort exposed to, infected with or recovered from COVID-19 (not recorded which).

The chain uses TRBV11-2 and TRBJ2-3; 7 nucleotides line up with TRBD2. The V gene end was trimmed by 5 bases and the J gene end by 4 bases; junction bases not matched to a gene: 9. The CDR3 spans 15 residues. Germline values: CDR1 SGHAT, CDR2 FQNNGV. The CDR3 region has the DNA TGTGCCAGCAGCGAACTCGCGGGAGTTTCAGATACGCAGTATTTT. Its translation is CASSELAGVSDTQYF.

This chain joins TRBV21-1 and TRBJ1-1. TRBV21-1 is a documented pseudogene. The CDR3 has 10 amino acids. The CDR3 region is CASSKTKAFF. The CDR3 DNA reads as TGTGCCAGCAGCAAAACTAAGGCTTTCTTT.